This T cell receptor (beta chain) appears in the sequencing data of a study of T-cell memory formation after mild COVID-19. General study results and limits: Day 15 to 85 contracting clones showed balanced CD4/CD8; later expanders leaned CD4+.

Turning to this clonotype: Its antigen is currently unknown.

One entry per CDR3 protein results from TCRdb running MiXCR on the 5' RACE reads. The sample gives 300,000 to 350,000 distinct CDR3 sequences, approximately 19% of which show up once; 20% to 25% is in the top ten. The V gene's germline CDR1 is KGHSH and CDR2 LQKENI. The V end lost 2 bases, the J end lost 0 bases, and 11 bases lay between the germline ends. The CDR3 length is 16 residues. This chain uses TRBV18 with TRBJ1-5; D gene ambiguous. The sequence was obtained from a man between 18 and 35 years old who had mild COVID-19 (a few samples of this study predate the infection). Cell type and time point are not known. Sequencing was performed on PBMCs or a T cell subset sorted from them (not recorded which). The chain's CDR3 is CASSPSDYYSNQPQHF. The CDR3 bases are TGTGCCAGCTCACCATCAGATTACTATAGCAATCAGCCCCAGCATTTT.